This TCR beta chain originates from a study of beta chain features in type 1 diabetes. Study-wide findings and caveats: The naive, central memory and Treg TCRB repertoires looked more alike in patients than they did in healthy donors. With patients and controls alike, PCR might favor shorter templates to an equal degree. Across all four CD4+ subsets, people with type 1 diabetes showed modestly shorter TCRB CDR3s.

Per germline, CDR1 SGDLS and CDR2 YYNGEE. The CDR3 runs to 14 residues. The V segment lost 3 bases and the J segment 5 bases; nucleotides outside the gene matches: 6. For this clone: What it recognizes is unknown.

Expressed TCRB transcripts were sequenced because the isolated RNA had all been reverse transcribed beforehand. TCRdb's table, derived via immunoSEQ multiplex PCR, lists solely in-frame clones and lacks some. The table includes a few hundred thousand clones, approximately 14% detected once. The sequenced sample consisted of naive CD4+ T cells from blood. This chain connects TRBV9 to TRBJ2-3, with 7 positions matching TRBD1. The clonotype comes from a man in his thirties or forties with type 1 diabetes. CDR3 DNA sequence: TGTGCCAGCAGCGCGGACAGGCCCGTAGATACGCAGTATTTT. Encoded protein: CASSADRPVDTQYF.